Listed below are T cell receptor beta chains from one sample, sequenced in a study of OX40 agonist ivuxolimab in advanced cancers. Data came from immunoSEQ multiplex PCR; TCRdb stores just in-frame clones and leaves some out. The table has 9,500 to 15,000 clones, 69% seen once. The starting material was CD4+ or CD8+ T cells sorted from blood, obtained in a trial of the OX40 agonist ivuxolimab. The receptors stem from an adult with an advanced solid tumor such as melanoma, head and neck, liver or kidney cancer. Each CDR3 is given with its conserved first and last residue. A D gene is named only where the DNA matches it firmly. Size is stated for part of the rows, as once, few or many counts, or as a class when the clone is expanded.

abundance	v_gene	j_gene	d_gene	CDR3aa	CDR3nt
once	TRBV7-9	TRBJ1-2	NA	CASSPGQGIYGYTF	TGTGCCAGCAGCCCAGGTCAGGGAATCTATGGCTACACCTTC
NA	TRBV7-9	TRBJ2-5	TRBD2	CASSPLTGGPLETQYF	TGTGCCAGCAGTCCTCTCACGGGAGGCCCTCTGGAGACCCAGTACTTC
NA	TRBV28	TRBJ2-7	NA	CASSLTGGLTYEQYF	TGTGCCAGCAGTTTAACAGGGGGACTAACCTACGAGCAGTACTTC
NA	TRBV6-4	TRBJ2-5	NA	CAITQGETQYF	TGTGCCATCACCCAGGGGGAGACCCAGTACTTC
NA	TRBV11-1	TRBJ2-3	NA	CASSFPVGASTDTQYF	TGTGCCAGCAGCTTCCCCGTAGGAGCCAGCACAGATACGCAGTATTTT
NA	TRBV19	TRBJ2-1	NA	CASSILAIVGNEQFF	TGTGCCAGTAGTATCTTGGCGATTGTGGGCAATGAGCAGTTCTTC
NA	TRBV4-3	TRBJ1-1	NA	CASSQVWAVNTEAFF	TGCGCCAGCAGCCAAGTGTGGGCTGTGAACACTGAAGCTTTCTTT
NA	TRBV4-2	TRBJ1-6	NA	CASSQDSTGNSPLHF	TGTGCCAGCAGCCAAGATTCAACGGGAAACTCACCCCTCCACTTT
NA	TRBV19	TRBJ1-1	NA	CASSAIPDFNTEAFF	TGTGCCAGTAGCGCAATCCCAGACTTTAACACTGAAGCTTTCTTT
NA	TRBV5-6	TRBJ2-7	TRBD2	CASTTGAGGYEQYF	TGTGCCAGCACCACCGGGGCGGGAGGTTACGAGCAGTACTTC
medium-sized	TRBV28	TRBJ1-5	NA	CASSRPGNQPQHF	TGTGCCAGCAGTAGGCCGGGAAATCAGCCCCAGCATTTT
few	TRBV7-8	TRBJ2-7	TRBD2	CASSLVAGANYEQYF	TGTGCCAGCAGCTTAGTAGCGGGGGCGAACTACGAGCAGTACTTC
once	TRBV23-1	TRBJ1-5	NA	CASSQSARHSNQPQHF	TGCGCCAGCAGTCAATCTGCCAGACATAGCAATCAGCCCCAGCATTTT
NA	TRBV29-1	TRBJ2-5	NA	CSVLGGSLQETQYF	TGCAGCGTTTTAGGAGGCAGCCTCCAAGAGACCCAGTACTTC
NA	TRBV5-5	TRBJ2-5	NA	CASSLEGGGRETQYF	TGTGCCAGCAGCTTGGAAGGTGGAGGTAGAGAGACCCAGTACTTC
once	TRBV9	TRBJ2-1	NA	CASSVAGYNEQFF	TGTGCCAGCAGCGTAGCTGGGTACAATGAGCAGTTCTTC
NA	TRBV28	TRBJ2-7	TRBD2	CASSRGLASYEQYF	TGTGCCAGCAGTAGGGGACTAGCGTCCTACGAGCAGTACTTC
NA	TRBV11-1	TRBJ2-3	TRBD2	CASSFRTSGSTDTQYF	TGTGCCAGCAGCTTTAGGACTAGCGGGAGCACAGATACGCAGTATTTT
NA	TRBV28	TRBJ1-2	NA	CASSLTLAPFYGYTF	TGTGCCAGCAGCCTTACACTGGCCCCCTTCTATGGCTACACCTTC
NA	TRBV4-3	TRBJ2-6	TRBD1	CASSPPGTGTGANVLTF	TGCGCCAGCAGCCCCCCTGGGACAGGGACTGGGGCCAACGTCCTGACTTTC
NA	TRBV2	TRBJ2-6	NA	CASRGTGANVLTF	TGTGCCAGCAGAGGGACTGGGGCCAACGTCCTGACTTTC
NA	TRBV7-6	TRBJ1-1	NA	CASSPGIGWTEAFF	TGTGCCAGCAGCCCAGGGATCGGTTGGACTGAAGCTTTCTTT
NA	TRBV27	TRBJ2-2	NA	CASSFYSGELFF	TGTGCCAGCAGTTTTTATTCCGGGGAGCTGTTTTTT
NA	TRBV6-9	TRBJ2-1	TRBD2	CASSSSGQQFF	TGTGCCAGCAGCTCTAGCGGACAGCAGTTCTTC
medium-sized	TRBV2	TRBJ1-5	TRBD1	CASSEWAGGNQPQHF	TGTGCCAGCAGTGAATGGGCAGGGGGAAATCAGCCCCAGCATTTT
NA	TRBV2	TRBJ1-2	TRBD1	CASPERGTGDYGYTF	TGTGCCAGCCCTGAACGCGGGACAGGGGACTATGGCTACACCTTC
NA	TRBV19	TRBJ2-1	TRBD2	CASNPTSGINNEQFF	TGTGCCAGTAACCCGACTAGCGGGATCAACAATGAGCAGTTCTTC
medium-sized	TRBV13	TRBJ2-7	NA	CASSLAVGDPPYEQYF	TGTGCCAGCAGCCTTGCGGTCGGGGATCCTCCCTACGAGCAGTACTTC
few	TRBV10-3	TRBJ2-7	NA	CAISQLDSTNSPSSYEQYF	TGTGCCATCAGTCAATTGGACTCGACTAACTCCCCTAGCTCCTACGAGCAGTACTTC
NA	TRBV28	TRBJ2-1	TRBD2	CASSPGLAVTVGDEQFF	TGTGCCAGCAGCCCGGGACTAGCGGTCACCGTTGGGGATGAGCAGTTCTTC
NA	TRBV5-8	TRBJ2-1	TRBD2	CASSSAQGLAGSSYNEQFF	TGTGCCAGCAGCTCGGCCCAGGGTCTAGCGGGAAGCTCCTACAATGAGCAGTTCTTC
few	TRBV5-6	TRBJ2-1	NA	CASSLGHPAWGEQFF	TGTGCCAGCAGTTTGGGCCACCCCGCCTGGGGTGAGCAGTTCTTC
few	TRBV28	TRBJ1-6	NA	CASSFWGSGSPLHF	TGTGCCAGCAGTTTTTGGGGATCGGGTTCACCCCTCCACTTT
NA	TRBV7-9	TRBJ2-2	NA	CASSLSGAGELFF	TGTGCCAGCAGCTTATCCGGGGCCGGGGAGCTGTTTTTT
NA	TRBV4-2	TRBJ2-3	TRBD2	CASSQDPSGINTDTQYF	TGTGCCAGCAGCCAAGACCCTAGCGGGATTAACACAGATACGCAGTATTTT
NA	TRBV5-8	TRBJ2-7	NA	CASSLRRDYEQYF	TGTGCCAGCAGCTTGAGGCGAGACTACGAGCAGTACTTC
NA	TRBV18	TRBJ2-5	TRBD2	CASSTKEREIGETQYF	TGTGCCAGCTCAACAAAGGAGCGGGAGATAGGAGAGACCCAGTACTTC
medium-sized	TRBV28	TRBJ1-1	TRBD1	CASSGTGSPSVTEAFF	TGTGCCAGCAGTGGGACAGGGAGCCCTTCGGTCACTGAAGCTTTCTTT
few	TRBV7-9	TRBJ2-1	NA	CASSFWPNEQFF	TGTGCCAGCAGCTTTTGGCCTAATGAGCAGTTCTTC
few	TRBV15	TRBJ1-1	NA	CATSRGQEPNTEAFF	TGTGCCACCAGCAGAGGACAGGAACCGAACACTGAAGCTTTCTTT
NA	TRBV6-5	TRBJ2-7	NA	CASSRGDGRPYEQYF	TGTGCCAGCAGTCGCGGGGACGGACGGCCCTACGAGCAGTACTTC
NA	TRBV10-3	TRBJ1-1	TRBD1	CAISAKGQALLNTEAFF	TGTGCCATCAGTGCAAAGGGACAGGCCCTCCTGAACACTGAAGCTTTCTTT
NA	TRBV25-1	TRBJ2-2	NA	CASSEYGYGELFF	TGTGCCAGCAGTGAATACGGCTACGGGGAGCTGTTTTTT
NA	TRBV7-3	TRBJ2-7	TRBD1	CASSLSGGFMDEQYF	TGTGCCAGCAGCTTATCAGGGGGCTTTATGGACGAGCAGTACTTC
NA	TRBV4-3	TRBJ1-4	NA	CASSPSYASPKLFF	TGCGCCAGCAGCCCCAGCTATGCCAGTCCCAAACTGTTTTTT
few	TRBV7-9	TRBJ2-7	NA	CASSTTLGTEEQYF	TGTGCCAGCAGCACCACCCTCGGGACGGAAGAGCAGTACTTC
NA	TRBV6-5	TRBJ2-3	TRBD1	CASSSGTGGTDTQYF	TGTGCCAGCAGTTCGGGGACAGGGGGCACAGATACGCAGTATTTT
few	TRBV7-9	TRBJ2-7	NA	CASSPSGYEQYF	TGTGCCAGCAGCCCGTCAGGGTACGAGCAGTACTTC
NA	TRBV27	TRBJ2-7	NA	CASSLSAAYEQYF	TGTGCCAGCAGTTTATCGGCAGCCTACGAGCAGTACTTC
NA	TRBV19	TRBJ2-3	NA	CASSTNPGGTDTQYF	TGTGCCAGTAGTACAAATCCGGGAGGCACAGATACGCAGTATTTT
NA	TRBV13	TRBJ2-5	NA	CASSLWGAVETQYF	TGTGCCAGCAGCTTGTGGGGAGCTGTGGAGACCCAGTACTTC
NA	TRBV14	TRBJ2-1	TRBD1	CASSQGRTGTANEQFF	TGTGCCAGCAGCCAAGGAAGGACAGGGACCGCCAATGAGCAGTTCTTC
NA	TRBV29-1	TRBJ1-2	NA	CSVDWGYANGYTF	TGCAGCGTTGACTGGGGATACGCTAACGGCTACACCTTC